This T cell receptor beta chain was obtained from a study of control samples from healthy donors and cancer patients. Trimming removed 4 bases at V and 3 bases at J, with 11 bases between. Germline values: CDR1 SGHRS, CDR2 YFSETQ. The CDR3 is made up of 13 amino acids. This table comes from immunoSEQ multiplex PCR, and its TCRdb copy is limited to in-frame clones, with some not included. The repertoire includes 180,000 or so clones, 91% of them detected once, and about 1.4% sits in the top ten. The J gene is TRBJ2-7, the V gene TRBV5-1, with D possibly TRBD2 on 5 matching bases. This receptor was obtained from a woman aged 30 to 39 in good health. Sample: blood. The CDR3 bases are TGCGCCAGCAGCATGAGACGGGACTACGAGCAGTACTTC. Its translation: CASSMRRDYEQYF.